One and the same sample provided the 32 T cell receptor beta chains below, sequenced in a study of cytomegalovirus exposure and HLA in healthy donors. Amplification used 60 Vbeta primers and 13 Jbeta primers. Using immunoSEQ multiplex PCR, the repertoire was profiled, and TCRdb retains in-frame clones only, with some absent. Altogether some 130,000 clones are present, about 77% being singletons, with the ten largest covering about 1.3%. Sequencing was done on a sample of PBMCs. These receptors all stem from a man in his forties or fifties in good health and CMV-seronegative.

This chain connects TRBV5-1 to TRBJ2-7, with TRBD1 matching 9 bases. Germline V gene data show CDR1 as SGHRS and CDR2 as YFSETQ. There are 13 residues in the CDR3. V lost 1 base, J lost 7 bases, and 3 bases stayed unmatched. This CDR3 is CASSLSGTGEQYF. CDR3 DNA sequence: TGCGCCAGCAGCTTGAGCGGGACAGGGGAGCAGTACTTC.

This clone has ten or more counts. The CDR3 DNA follows: TGTGCCAGCAGCTTACGACAGGGGGGAAACACCATATATTTT. It codes for CASSLRQGGNTIYF. The V gene is TRBV7-9, the J gene TRBJ1-3; 8 bases are shared with TRBD1. The length of the CDR3 is 14 residues. The junction had 1 base not matched to a gene; V was cut back by 2 bases and J by 4 bases. Germline CDR1 and CDR2: SEHNR and FQNEAQ (reference sequence).

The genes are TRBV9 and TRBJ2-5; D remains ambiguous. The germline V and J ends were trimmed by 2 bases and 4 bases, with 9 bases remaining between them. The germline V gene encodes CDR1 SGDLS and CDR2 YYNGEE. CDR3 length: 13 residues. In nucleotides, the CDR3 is TGTGCCAGCAGCGTGGGCGCTTCAGAGACCCAGTACTTC. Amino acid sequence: CASSVGASETQYF.

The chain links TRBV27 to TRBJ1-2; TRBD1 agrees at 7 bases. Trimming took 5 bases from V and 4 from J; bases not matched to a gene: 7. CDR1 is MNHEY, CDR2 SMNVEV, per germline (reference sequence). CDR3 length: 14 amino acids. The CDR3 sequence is CASSRQGEPYGYTF. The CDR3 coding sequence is TGTGCCAGCAGTCGACAGGGCGAACCCTATGGCTACACCTTC.

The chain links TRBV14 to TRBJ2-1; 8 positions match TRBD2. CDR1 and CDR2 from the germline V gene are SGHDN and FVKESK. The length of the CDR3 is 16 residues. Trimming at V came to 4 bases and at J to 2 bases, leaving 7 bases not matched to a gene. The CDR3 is CASSPPGGRPYNEQFF. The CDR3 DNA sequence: TGTGCCAGCAGCCCCCCCGGCGGGAGGCCCTACAATGAGCAGTTCTTC.

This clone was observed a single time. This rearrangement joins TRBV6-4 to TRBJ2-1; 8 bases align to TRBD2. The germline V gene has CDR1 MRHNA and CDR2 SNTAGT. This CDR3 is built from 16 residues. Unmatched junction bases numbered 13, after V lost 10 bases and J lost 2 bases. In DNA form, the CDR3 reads TGTGCCACCGCCCCCTTGACTAGCGAAACCTACAATGAGCAGTTCTTC. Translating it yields CATAPLTSETYNEQFF.

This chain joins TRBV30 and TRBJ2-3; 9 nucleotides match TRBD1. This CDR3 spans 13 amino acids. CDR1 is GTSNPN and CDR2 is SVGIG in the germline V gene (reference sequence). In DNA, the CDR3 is TGTGCACGGACAGGGGCTTCCACAGATACGCAGTATTTT. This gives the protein CARTGASTDTQYF. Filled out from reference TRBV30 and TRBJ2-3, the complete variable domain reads SQTIHQWPATLVQPVGSPLSLECTVEGTSNPNLYWYRQAAGRGLQLLFYSVGIGQISSEVPQNLSASRPQDRQFILSSKKLLLSDSGFYLCARTGASTDTQYFGPGTRLTVL.

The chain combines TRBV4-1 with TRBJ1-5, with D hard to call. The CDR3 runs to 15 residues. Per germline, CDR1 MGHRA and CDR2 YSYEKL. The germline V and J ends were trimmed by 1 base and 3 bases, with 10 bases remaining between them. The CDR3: CASSQAQVNNQPQHF. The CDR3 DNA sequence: TGCGCCAGCAGCCAAGCCCAGGTGAACAATCAGCCCCAGCATTTT.

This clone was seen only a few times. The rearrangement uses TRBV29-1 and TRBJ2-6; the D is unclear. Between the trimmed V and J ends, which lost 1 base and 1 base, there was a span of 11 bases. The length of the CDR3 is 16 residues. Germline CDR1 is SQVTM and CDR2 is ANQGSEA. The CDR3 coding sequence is TGCAGCGTTGAAGTTCACCGGGTTTCTGGGGCCAACGTCCTGACTTTC. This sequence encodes CSVEVHRVSGANVLTF. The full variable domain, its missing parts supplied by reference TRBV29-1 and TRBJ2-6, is SAVISQKPSRDICQRGTSLTIQCQVDSQVTMMFWYRQQPGQSLTLIATANQGSEATYESGFVIDKFPISRPNLTFSTLTVSNMSPEDSSIYLCSVEVHRVSGANVLTFGAGSRLTVL.

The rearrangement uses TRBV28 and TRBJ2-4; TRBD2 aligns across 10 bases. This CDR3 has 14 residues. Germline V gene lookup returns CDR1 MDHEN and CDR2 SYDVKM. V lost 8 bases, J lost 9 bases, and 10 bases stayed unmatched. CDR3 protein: CASALDLAGAIQYF. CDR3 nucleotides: TGTGCCAGCGCCCTGGATCTAGCGGGAGCCATTCAGTACTTC.

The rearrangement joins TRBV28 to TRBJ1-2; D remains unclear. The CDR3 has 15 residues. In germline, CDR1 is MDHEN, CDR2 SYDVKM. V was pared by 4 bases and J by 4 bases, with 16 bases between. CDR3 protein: CASSSILGLSYGYTF. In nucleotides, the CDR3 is TGTGCCAGCAGTTCTATTTTGGGCCTTAGCTATGGCTACACCTTC.

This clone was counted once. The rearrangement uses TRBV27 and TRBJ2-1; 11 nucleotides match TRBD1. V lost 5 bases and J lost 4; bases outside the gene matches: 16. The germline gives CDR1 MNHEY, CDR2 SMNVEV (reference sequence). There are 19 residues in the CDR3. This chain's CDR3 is CASSPKGGTGGTLYNEQFF. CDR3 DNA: TGTGCCAGCAGTCCAAAGGGGGGGACAGGGGGTACCCTATACAATGAGCAGTTCTTC.

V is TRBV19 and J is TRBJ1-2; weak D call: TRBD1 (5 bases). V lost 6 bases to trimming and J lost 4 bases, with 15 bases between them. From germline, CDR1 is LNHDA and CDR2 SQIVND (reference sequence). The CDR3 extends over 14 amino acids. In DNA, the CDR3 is TGTGCCAGTAGGCAGGGAGGTATAAGCTATGGCTACACCTTC. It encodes CASRQGGISYGYTF.

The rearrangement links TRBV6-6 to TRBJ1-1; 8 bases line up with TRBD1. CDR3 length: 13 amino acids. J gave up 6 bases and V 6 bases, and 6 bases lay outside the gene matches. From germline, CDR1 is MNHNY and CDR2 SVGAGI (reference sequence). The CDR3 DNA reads TGTGCCAGCAGCGACAGGGGTGGAGCTGAAGCTTTCTTT. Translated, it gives CASSDRGGAEAFF.

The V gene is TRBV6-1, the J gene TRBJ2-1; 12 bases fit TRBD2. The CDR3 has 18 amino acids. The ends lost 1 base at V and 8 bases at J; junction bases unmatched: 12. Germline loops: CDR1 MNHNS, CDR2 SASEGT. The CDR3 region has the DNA TGTGCCAGCAGTGAAGGGGCAGAGGGGCTAGCGGGAGGGTATGAGCAGTTCTTC. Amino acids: CASSEGAEGLAGGYEQFF.

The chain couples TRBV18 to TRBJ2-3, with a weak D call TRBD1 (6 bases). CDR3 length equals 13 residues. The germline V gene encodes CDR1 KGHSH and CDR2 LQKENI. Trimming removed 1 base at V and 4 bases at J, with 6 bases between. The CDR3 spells CASSPQGADTQYF. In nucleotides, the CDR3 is TGTGCCAGCTCACCACAGGGGGCAGATACGCAGTATTTT.

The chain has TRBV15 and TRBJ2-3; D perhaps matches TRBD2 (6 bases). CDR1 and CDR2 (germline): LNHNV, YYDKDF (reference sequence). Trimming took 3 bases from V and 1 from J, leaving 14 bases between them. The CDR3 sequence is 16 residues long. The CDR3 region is CATSSWDSSRTDTQYF. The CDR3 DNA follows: TGTGCCACCAGCAGCTGGGACTCCTCGCGCACAGATACGCAGTATTTT.

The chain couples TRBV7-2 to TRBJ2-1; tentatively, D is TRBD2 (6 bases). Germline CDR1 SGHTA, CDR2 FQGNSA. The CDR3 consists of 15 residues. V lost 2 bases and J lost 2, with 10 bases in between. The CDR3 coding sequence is TGTGCCAGCAGCTTACGACCTAGCGCCTACAATGAGCAGTTCTTC. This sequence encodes CASSLRPSAYNEQFF. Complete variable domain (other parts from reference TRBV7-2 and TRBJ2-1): GAGVSQSPSNKVTEKGKDVELRCDPISGHTALYWYRQSLGQGLEFLIYFQGNSAPDKSGLPSDRFSAERTGGSVSTLTIQRTQQEDSAVYLCASSLRPSAYNEQFFGPGTRLTVL.

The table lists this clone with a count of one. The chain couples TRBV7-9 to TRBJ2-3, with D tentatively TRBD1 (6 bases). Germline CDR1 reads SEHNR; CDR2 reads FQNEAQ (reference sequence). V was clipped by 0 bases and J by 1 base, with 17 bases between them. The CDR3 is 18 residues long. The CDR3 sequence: CASSLAHGRGYGTDTQYF. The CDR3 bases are TGTGCCAGCAGCTTAGCGCATGGCAGGGGTTACGGCACAGATACGCAGTATTTT.

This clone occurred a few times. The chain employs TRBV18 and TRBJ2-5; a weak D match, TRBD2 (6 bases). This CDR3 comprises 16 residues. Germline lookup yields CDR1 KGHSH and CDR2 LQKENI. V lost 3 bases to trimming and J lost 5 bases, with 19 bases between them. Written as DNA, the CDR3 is TGTGCCAGCTCACCGGCGGTCCCTAGCGTGGGGGAGACCCAGTACTTC. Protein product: CASSPAVPSVGETQYF.

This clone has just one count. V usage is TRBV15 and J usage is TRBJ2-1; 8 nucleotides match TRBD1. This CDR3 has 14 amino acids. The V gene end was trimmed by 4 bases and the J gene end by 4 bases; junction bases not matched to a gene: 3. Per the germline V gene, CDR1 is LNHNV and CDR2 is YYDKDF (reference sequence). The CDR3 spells CATSKQGEYNEQFF. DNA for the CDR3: TGTGCCACCAGCAAACAGGGGGAATACAATGAGCAGTTCTTC. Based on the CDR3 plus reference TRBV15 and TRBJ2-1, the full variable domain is DAMVIQNPRYQVTQFGKPVTLSCSQTLNHNVMYWYQQKSSQAPKLLFHYYDKDFNNEADTPDNFQSRRPNTSFCFLDIRSPGLGDTAMYLCATSKQGEYNEQFFGPGTRLTVL.

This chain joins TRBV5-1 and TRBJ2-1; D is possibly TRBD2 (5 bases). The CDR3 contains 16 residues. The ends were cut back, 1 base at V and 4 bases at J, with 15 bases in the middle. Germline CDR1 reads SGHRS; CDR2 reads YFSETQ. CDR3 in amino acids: CASSLSVSGFYNEQFF. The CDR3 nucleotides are TGCGCCAGCAGCTTGTCAGTCTCGGGGTTTTACAATGAGCAGTTCTTC.

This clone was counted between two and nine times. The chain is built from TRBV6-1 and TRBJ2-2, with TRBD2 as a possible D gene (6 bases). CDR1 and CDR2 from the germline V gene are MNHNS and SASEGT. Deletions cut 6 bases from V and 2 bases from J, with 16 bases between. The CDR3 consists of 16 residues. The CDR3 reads CASREPGGTNTGELFF. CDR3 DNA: TGTGCCAGCAGGGAACCTGGGGGGACTAACACCGGGGAGCTGTTTTTT.

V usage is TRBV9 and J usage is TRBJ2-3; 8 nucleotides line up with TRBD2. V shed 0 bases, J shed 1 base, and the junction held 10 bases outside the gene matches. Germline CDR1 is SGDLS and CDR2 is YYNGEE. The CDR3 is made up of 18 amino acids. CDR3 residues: CASSVEGPPGGGTDTQYF. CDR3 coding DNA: TGTGCCAGCAGCGTAGAGGGGCCACCGGGAGGGGGCACAGATACGCAGTATTTT. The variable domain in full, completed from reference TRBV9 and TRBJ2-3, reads DSGVTQTPKHLITATGQRVTLRCSPRSGDLSVYWYQQSLDQGLQFLIQYYNGEERAKGNILERFSAQQFPDLHSELNLSSLELGDSALYFCASSVEGPPGGGTDTQYFGPGTRLTVL.

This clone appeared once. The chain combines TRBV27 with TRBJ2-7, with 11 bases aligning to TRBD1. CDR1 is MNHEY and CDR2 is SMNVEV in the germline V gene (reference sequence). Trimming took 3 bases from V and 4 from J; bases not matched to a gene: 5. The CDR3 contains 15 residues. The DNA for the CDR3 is TGTGCCAGCAGTTTCCGGGGGACAGGGGGGTACGAGCAGTACTTC. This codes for CASSFRGTGGYEQYF.

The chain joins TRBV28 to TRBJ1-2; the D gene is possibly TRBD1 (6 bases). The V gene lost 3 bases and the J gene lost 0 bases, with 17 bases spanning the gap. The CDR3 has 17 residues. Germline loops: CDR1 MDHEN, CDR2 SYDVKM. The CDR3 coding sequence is TGTGCCAGCAGTTTGGTGGGGGCAGGGGCGTCTAACTATGGCTACACCTTC. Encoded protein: CASSLVGAGASNYGYTF.

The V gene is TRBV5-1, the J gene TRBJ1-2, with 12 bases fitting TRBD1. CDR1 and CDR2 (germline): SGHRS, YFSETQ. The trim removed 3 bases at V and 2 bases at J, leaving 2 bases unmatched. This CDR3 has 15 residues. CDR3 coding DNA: TGCGCCAGCAGCTGGGGGACAGGGGGCAACTATGGCTACACCTTC. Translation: CASSWGTGGNYGYTF.

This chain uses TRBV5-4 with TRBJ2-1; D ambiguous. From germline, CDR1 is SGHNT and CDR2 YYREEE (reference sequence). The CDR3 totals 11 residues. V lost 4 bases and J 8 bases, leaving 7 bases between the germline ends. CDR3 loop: CASSSVDEQFF. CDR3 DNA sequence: TGTGCCAGCAGCAGCGTGGATGAGCAGTTCTTC. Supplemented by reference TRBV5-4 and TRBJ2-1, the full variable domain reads ETGVTQSPTHLIKTRGQQVTLRCSSQSGHNTVSWYQQALGQGPQFIFQYYREEENGRGNFPPRFSGLQFPNYSSELNVNALELDDSALYLCASSSVDEQFFGPGTRLTVL.

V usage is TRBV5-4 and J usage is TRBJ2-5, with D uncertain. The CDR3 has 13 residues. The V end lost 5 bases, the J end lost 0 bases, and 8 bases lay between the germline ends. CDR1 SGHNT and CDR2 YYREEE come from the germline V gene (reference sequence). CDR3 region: CASSQSNQETQYF. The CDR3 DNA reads TGTGCCAGCAGTCAATCAAACCAAGAGACCCAGTACTTC.

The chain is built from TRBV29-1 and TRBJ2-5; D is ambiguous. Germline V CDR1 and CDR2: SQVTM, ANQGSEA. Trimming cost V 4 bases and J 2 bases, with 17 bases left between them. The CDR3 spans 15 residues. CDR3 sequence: CSVVGYRRPQETQYF. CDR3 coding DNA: TGCAGCGTTGTGGGTTACAGACGGCCACAAGAGACCCAGTACTTC. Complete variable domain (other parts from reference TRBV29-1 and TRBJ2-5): SAVISQKPSRDICQRGTSLTIQCQVDSQVTMMFWYRQQPGQSLTLIATANQGSEATYESGFVIDKFPISRPNLTFSTLTVSNMSPEDSSIYLCSVVGYRRPQETQYFGPGTRLLVL.

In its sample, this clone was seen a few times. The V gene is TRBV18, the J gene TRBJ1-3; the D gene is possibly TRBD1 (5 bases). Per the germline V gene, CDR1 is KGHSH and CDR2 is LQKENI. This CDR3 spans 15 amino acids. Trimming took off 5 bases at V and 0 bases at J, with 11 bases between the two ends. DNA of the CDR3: TGTGCCAGCTCAAATGGGGGGAGCTCTGGAAACACCATATATTTT. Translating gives CASSNGGSSGNTIYF.

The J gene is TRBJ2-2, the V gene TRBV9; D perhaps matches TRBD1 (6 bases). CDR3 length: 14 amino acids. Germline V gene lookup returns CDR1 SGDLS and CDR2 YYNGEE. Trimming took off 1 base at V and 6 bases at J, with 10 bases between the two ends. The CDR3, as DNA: TGTGCCAGCAGCGTAACTCAGGGGTCCGGGGAGCTGTTTTTT. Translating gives CASSVTQGSGELFF.